These 7 T cell receptor beta chains were all obtained from the same sample, sequenced in a study of T cell changes during pregnancy in multiple sclerosis (dated by TCRdb to between 2017 and 2020). Preparation of the library involved the immunoSEQ multiplex PCR assay. TCRdb holds this immuneACCESS table with in-frame rearrangements only. Some clones are missing; in checked studies, unresolved V genes explain under half, and the rest has no known cause. In all, the sample holds over 15,000 clones, and approximately 84% of those were seen once. Jointly, the top ten make up approximately 11% of the sample. Material: CD8+ T cells from peripheral blood mononuclear cells, obtained in the second trimester of pregnancy. These receptors came from a female donor in good health, enrolled as a control in a pregnancy study.

The chain combines TRBV5-6 with TRBJ2-3; 7 nucleotides align to TRBD2. This CDR3 region has 16 residues. Germline CDR1 is SGHDT and CDR2 is YYEEEE. J was trimmed by 0 bases and V by 4 bases; bases with no gene match: 8. The CDR3 reads CASSQWTRGSTDTQYF. The CDR3 DNA reads as TGTGCCAGCAGCCAATGGACTAGAGGTAGCACAGATACGCAGTATTTT. The variable domain in full, completed from reference TRBV5-6 and TRBJ2-3, reads DAGVTQSPTHLIKTRGQQVTLRCSPKSGHDTVSWYQQALGQGPQFIFQYYEEEERQRGNFPDRFSGHQFPNYSSELNVNALLLGDSALYLCASSQWTRGSTDTQYFGPGTRLTVL.

This chain connects TRBV9 to TRBJ2-1, with TRBD1 matching over 9 bases. The CDR3 has 16 amino acids. The germline V gene encodes CDR1 SGDLS and CDR2 YYNGEE. V lost 3 bases and J lost 5; bases outside the gene matches: 9. CDR3 sequence (DNA): TGTGCCAGCAGCGCCAGGACAGGGGATATTCACAATGAGCAGTTCTTC. It specifies CASSARTGDIHNEQFF.

V is TRBV7-3 and J is TRBJ2-7, with D possibly being TRBD2 (5 bases). Trimming shortened V by 5 bases and J by 4 bases, and 9 bases separated the two germline ends. This CDR3 contains 12 residues. Germline-derived CDR1 and CDR2 are SGHTA and FQGTGA. CDR3 DNA sequence: TGTGCCAGCAGCCCCCCGGGGTACGAGCAGTACTTC. The encoded protein is CASSPPGYEQYF.

V is TRBV6-5 and J is TRBJ2-4; 7 positions match TRBD2. Germline-derived CDR1 and CDR2 are MNHEY and SVGAGI. The V gene end was trimmed by 11 bases and the J gene end by 8 bases; junction bases not matched to a gene: 15. CDR3 length: 14 residues. The CDR3 is CAGGGASNGDIQYF. Written as DNA, the CDR3 is TGTGCCGGGGGAGGGGCGTCCAATGGGGACATTCAGTACTTC.

J is TRBJ2-1 and V is TRBV4-2, with 9 bases fitting TRBD2. V lost 1 base to trimming and J lost 2 bases; unmatched junction nucleotides: 0. Germline CDR1 and CDR2: LGHNA and YNFKEQ. This CDR3 contains 15 residues. The CDR3 coding sequence is TGTGCCAGCAGCCAAGGGACTAGCGCCTACAATGAGCAGTTCTTC. This gives the protein CASSQGTSAYNEQFF.

The chain recombines TRBV2 with TRBJ1-1; D possibly corresponds to TRBD1 (6 bases). Trimming shortened V by 5 bases and J by 5 bases, and 12 bases separated the two germline ends. Germline V gene lookup returns CDR1 SNHLY and CDR2 FYNNEI. This CDR3 region has 13 residues. For the CDR3, the DNA is TGTGCCAGCAGTAGAGGGGGTCGGACTGAAGCTTTCTTT. The encoded protein is CASSRGGRTEAFF.

The chain uses TRBV11-2 and TRBJ2-5; a possible D gene is TRBD1 (6 bases). This CDR3 contains 14 residues. The germline V and J ends were trimmed by 5 bases and 5 bases, with 15 bases remaining between them. CDR1 and CDR2 from the germline V gene are SGHAT and FQNNGV. This CDR3 is CASSPLGAWETQYF. The CDR3 region has the DNA TGTGCCAGCAGCCCCCTGGGGGCCTGGGAGACCCAGTACTTC. The whole variable domain, remainder taken from reference TRBV11-2 and TRBJ2-5, is EAGVAQSPRYKIIEKRQSVAFWCNPISGHATLYWYQQILGQGPKLLIQFQNNGVVDDSQLPKDRFSAERLKGVDSTLKIQPAKLEDSAVYLCASSPLGAWETQYFGPGTRLLVL.